This entry describes one TCR beta chain. Its antigen is still unknown. Per-base qualities were not stored, and no clone one base away is much larger. The data originate from a study of Graves' ophthalmopathy and Graves' hyperthyroidism (dated by TCRdb to between 2017 and 2018). About the study as a whole: Peripheral blood was collected at initial diagnosis, before any treatment. In total, 135 blood samples were TCR-sequenced: 43 ophthalmopathy, roughly 77 hyperthyroidism and 17 hyperthyroidism-to-ophthalmopathy patients. In roughly 6 hyperthyroidism patients, T-cell repertoires of thyroid tissue and blood were compared. To explore V-J signatures that separate ophthalmopathy from hyperthyroidism, a discovery set of about a hundred patients was enrolled, consisting of 43 with ophthalmopathy and some 59 with stable hyperthyroidism. The study used TCR beta repertoire signatures to distinguish Graves' ophthalmopathy from Graves' hyperthyroidism and to predict progression to ophthalmopathy. The 75 to 100 discovery patients were randomly split 7:3 into training and test sets. Following sampling, methimazole starting at 30 mg daily was administered to hyperthyroidism patients, and high-dose intravenous methylprednisolone was administered to ophthalmopathy patients. An independent validation cohort was composed of around 19 hyperthyroidism patients and around 16 patients who later progressed from hyperthyroidism to ophthalmopathy.

For repertoire sequencing, TCR beta CDR3 regions were amplified from RNA transcripts. The first round of RT-PCR was done with HTBI primers and the Qiagen OneStep RT-PCR kit, and was followed by a second round of multiplex PCR, then size selection and purification. Libraries were sequenced on an Illumina HiSeq2000 using paired-end 100 bp reads. The original pipeline was this. SOAPnuke was used to process the reads, throwing out any read that had adapters, had uncalled bases, had a mean Phred below 15, or lacked an exact constant-primer or identifier match. High-quality paired reads were merged with COPE v1.2.5. Unique nucleotide sequences were defined as clonotypes and aligned to IMGT TRB V, D and J references using MiTCR v1.1. The analysis was limited to V-J combinations with a frequency above 0.0001, which together covered 98% to 99.2% of repertoires. For each V-J combination, a TCR clonal expansion and chaos score was defined as F50 clonal expansion divided by the chaos observed in the TCRdist matrix. Welch's t-statistics and random forest were used to reduce features to 13 V-J combinations, which were fed into a naive Bayes classifier. Thyroid-blood repertoire similarity was quantified with the Morisita-Horn index. In-frame beta chains were kept once TCRdb had trimmed the public reads at Q25 with fastp and called clones with MiXCR. Duplicate CDR3 protein sequences are folded into a single record with the most common DNA and genes. The V and J calls follow TCRdb's processing rather than the paper's. Across this sample there are some 210,000 distinct CDR3 sequences, with about 32% seen only once. The ten biggest clones cover around 10% of the sample.

Broader findings and caveats from the paper: In validation, the model predicted ophthalmopathy progression with about 70% sensitivity and approximately 78% specificity; about a dozen predicted patients were CT-confirmed with GO in a median of about 6.1 months. Most of the expanded thyroid clonotypes with a frequency above 0.001 were also detected in blood, and it was suggested that the thyroid immune response may be reflected by blood repertoires. No statistical method was used to predetermine the sample size, and group allocation was not hidden from the investigators. In cross-validation, the 13-signature model distinguished ophthalmopathy from stable hyperthyroidism with around 90% sensitivity and around 84% specificity, while in the test set the corresponding values were 80% and 75%.

Patients with ophthalmopathy had moderately to severely active disease, with a Clinical Activity Score of 3 or more, a NOSPECS grade of 4 or more, and a disease duration of less than 3 months. Patients with other autoimmune diseases, uncontrolled infections, pregnancy or lactation were excluded. Clinical symptoms, serum thyroxine, TRAb, thyroid ultrasound and orbital computed tomography were used for diagnosis. PBMCs were isolated from approximately 10 ml of fresh peripheral blood by Ficoll-Paque density gradient centrifugation. Trizol reagent was used to extract the total RNA, and its quality was then checked on an Agilent 2100 Bioanalyzer. Sequencing was done on a sample of peripheral blood. The origin of this receptor is a middle-aged man with Graves' ophthalmopathy. Donor details come from another sample of the same person, matched by shared clones.

Read as DNA, the sequence is TGCAGCGTACCAACAGGGAGTTTCTCTGGGGCCAACGTCCTGACTTTC. This encodes CSVPTGSFSGANVLTF. The sequence joins TRBV29-1 to TRBJ2-6; the D gene is possibly TRBD1, with 6 bases matching. Taken from cysteine to phenylalanine, the CDR3 has 16 residues. The entry retains the CDR3 DNA only, 48 bases that are in frame from base 1. CDR1 and CDR2 were assigned from the germline V gene as SQVTM and ANQGSEA. At the junction V is shortened by 6 bases and J by 0 bases, with 15 bases in between.